The clone carrying this T cell receptor (beta chain) was found many times. Its antigen is currently unknown. The germline gives CDR1 MNHEY, CDR2 SVGAGI. Trimming at V came to 4 bases and at J to 11 bases, leaving 10 bases not matched to a gene. CDR3 length equals 13 residues. These data belong to a study of Graves' ophthalmopathy and Graves' hyperthyroidism. CAS ≥3, NOSPECS ≥4, moderate-to-severe activity and duration under 3 months marked donors with ophthalmopathy. About 10 ml of fresh blood yielded the PBMCs by density gradient. RNA transcripts were the source from which TCR beta CDR3 regions were amplified. HTBI-primed first-round RT-PCR preceded second-round multiplex PCR. Each CDR3 protein gets one entry after TCRdb re-called the multiplex PCR reads with MiXCR. This sample has some 400,000 distinct CDR3 sequences, with roughly 18% found just once. Study-level points and caveats: A 13-signature model separated ophthalmopathy from stable hyperthyroidism, reaching around 89% sensitivity and under 82% specificity cross-validated. Most expanded thyroid clonotypes above 0.001 frequency also appeared in blood.

The specimen was peripheral blood. The sequence was obtained from a woman aged 18-29 years with Graves' ophthalmopathy. The V call is TRBV6-5, the J call TRBJ1-1, with 7 nucleotides matching TRBD1. CDR3 sequence (DNA): TGTGCCAGCAGTTCGACAGGGAGCCTTAACGCTTTCTTT. Translated: CASSSTGSLNAFF.